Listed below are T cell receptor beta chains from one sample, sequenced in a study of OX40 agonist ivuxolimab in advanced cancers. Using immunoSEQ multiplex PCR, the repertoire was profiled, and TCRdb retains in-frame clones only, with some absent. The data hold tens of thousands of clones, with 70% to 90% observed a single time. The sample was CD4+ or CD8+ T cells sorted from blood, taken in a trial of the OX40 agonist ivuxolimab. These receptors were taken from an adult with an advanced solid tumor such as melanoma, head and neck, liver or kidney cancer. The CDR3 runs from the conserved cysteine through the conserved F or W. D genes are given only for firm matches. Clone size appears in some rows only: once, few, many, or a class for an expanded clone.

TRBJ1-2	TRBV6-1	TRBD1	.	TGTGCCAGCAGTGCAACCGGGACAGTCTATGGCTACACCTTC	CASSATGTVYGYTF
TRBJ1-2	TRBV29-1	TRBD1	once	TGCAGCGTTGAAGGGACAGGGGGTTTTAACACCCCCGGCCCGCCTTTGCATGGCTACACCTTC	CSVEGTGGFNTPGPPLHGYTF
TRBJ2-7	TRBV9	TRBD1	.	TGTGCCAGCAGCGCGGGGGGACAGGGGTTCCTCTACGAGCAGTACTTC	CASSAGGQGFLYEQYF
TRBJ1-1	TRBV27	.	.	TGTGCCAGCAGCAACAGGAGGAACACTGAAGCTTTCTTT	CASSNRRNTEAFF
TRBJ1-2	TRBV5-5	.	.	TGTGCCAGCAGCTTATCAGAGCGGGGCTACACCTTC	CASSLSERGYTF
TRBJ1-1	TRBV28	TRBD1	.	TGTGCCAGCCAAGAGGGGACAGAAAACACTGAAGCTTTCTTT	CASQEGTENTEAFF
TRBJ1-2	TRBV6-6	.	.	TGTGCCACGCAACCTGGGGTTAGCTATGGCTACACCTTC	CATQPGVSYGYTF
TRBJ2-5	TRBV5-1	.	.	TGCGCCAGCAGCTTGGATGGGGAGCCTGGAGAGACCCAGTACTTC	CASSLDGEPGETQYF
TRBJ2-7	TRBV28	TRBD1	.	TGTGCCAGCAGCGGACAGGGTGAAATGTACGAGCAGTACTTC	CASSGQGEMYEQYF
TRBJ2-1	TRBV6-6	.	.	TGTGCCAGCAGATCCCTGACGAACCAGGCCCATGAGCAGTTCTTC	CASRSLTNQAHEQFF
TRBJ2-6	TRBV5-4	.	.	TGTGCCAGCAGCTTGGACGCGTCTGGGGCCAACGTCCTGACTTTC	CASSLDASGANVLTF
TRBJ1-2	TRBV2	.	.	TGTGCCAGCAGTCCCAGGGCCAACTATGGCTACACCTTC	CASSPRANYGYTF
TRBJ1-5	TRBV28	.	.	TGTGCCAGCAGTTTTATAGGGGGTAGCAATCAGCCCCAGCATTTT	CASSFIGGSNQPQHF
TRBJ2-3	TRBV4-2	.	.	TGTGCCAGCAGCCAAGGCGGAGACACAGATACGCAGTATTTT	CASSQGGDTDTQYF
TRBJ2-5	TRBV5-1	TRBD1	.	TGCGCCAGCAGCTTAGGGTACAGGGGGGTGGCAGAGACCCAGTACTTC	CASSLGYRGVAETQYF
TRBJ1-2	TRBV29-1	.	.	TGCAGCGCCGCGGGACGGAAGGCTTCTAACTATGGCTACACCTTC	CSAAGRKASNYGYTF
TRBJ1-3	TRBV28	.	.	TGTGCCAGCAGGTTGAGGTCCGGGGGTGGCTCTGGAAACACCATATATTTT	CASRLRSGGGSGNTIYF
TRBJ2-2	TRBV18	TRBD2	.	TGTGCCAGCTCACCAGGACTAGCGGCCGGGGAGCTGTTTTTT	CASSPGLAAGELFF
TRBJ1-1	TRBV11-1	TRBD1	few	TGTGCCAGCAGCTTGAGCCGGGACAGTCGATTGGCTGAAGCTTTCTTT	CASSLSRDSRLAEAFF
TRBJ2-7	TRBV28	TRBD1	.	TGTGCCAGCAGTTTACTACAGGGGGTGGGAGAGCAGTACTTC	CASSLLQGVGEQYF
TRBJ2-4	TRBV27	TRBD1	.	TGTGCCAGCCGAGGACAGGGTGAAGCCAAAAACATTCAGTACTTC	CASRGQGEAKNIQYF
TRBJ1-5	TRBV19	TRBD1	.	TGTGCCAGTAGTGTAGGGGGCTGGCAGCCCCAGCATTTT	CASSVGGWQPQHF
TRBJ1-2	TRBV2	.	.	TGTGCCAGCAGTGAAGTGGGGGCTAGCTATGGCTACACCTTC	CASSEVGASYGYTF
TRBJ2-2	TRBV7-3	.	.	TGTGCCAGCAGCCGCCTAGCGTTTGCGAACACCGGGGAGCTGTTTTTT	CASSRLAFANTGELFF
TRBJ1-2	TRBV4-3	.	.	TGCGCCAGCAGCCAAGGCGGGCGGGGTAACGGCTACACCTTC	CASSQGGRGNGYTF
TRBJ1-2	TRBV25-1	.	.	TGTGCCAGCAGTGATTCTTTGGGGAACTATGGCTACACCTTC	CASSDSLGNYGYTF
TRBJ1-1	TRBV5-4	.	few	TGTGCCAGCAGCTTGGAGGCTAACACTGAAGCTTTCTTT	CASSLEANTEAFF
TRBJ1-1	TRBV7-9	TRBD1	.	TGTGCCAGCAGCCGACCGACAGGGGGCGCTTCTGAAGCTTTCTTT	CASSRPTGGASEAFF
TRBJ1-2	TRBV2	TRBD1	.	TGTGCCAGCAGTGAAGCGCGGGGGACAGGGGGCCATGGCTACACCTTC	CASSEARGTGGHGYTF
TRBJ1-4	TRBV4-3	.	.	TGCGCCAGCAGCCAAGGGGAGTCCATCACAGACGGTGGGGAAAAACTGTTTTTT	CASSQGESITDGGEKLFF
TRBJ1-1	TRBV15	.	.	TGTGCCACCAGCAGAGAGAGAACGGGGAGGACAGCTTTCTTT	CATSRERTGRTAFF
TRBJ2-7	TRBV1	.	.	TGCACCAGCAGTCCACTAGCGGGGAAGCCCTTCTCCTACGAGCAGTACTTC	CTSSPLAGKPFSYEQYF
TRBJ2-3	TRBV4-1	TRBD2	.	TGCGCCAGCAGCCAAGATGGAAGCGGGAGGACAGATACGCAGTATTTT	CASSQDGSGRTDTQYF
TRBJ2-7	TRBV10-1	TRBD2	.	TGCGCCAGCAGAGTTTCCCAAAACCGACTAGCGGAGGGCCCCGAGCAGTACTTC	CASRVSQNRLAEGPEQYF
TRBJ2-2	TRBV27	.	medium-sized	TGTGCCAGCACCCAGGTAAAGGGAGGAGACACCGGGGAGCTGTTTTTT	CASTQVKGGDTGELFF
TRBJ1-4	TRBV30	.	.	TGTGCATTGGACTATGGGGTTTCTAATGAAAAACTGTTTTTT	CALDYGVSNEKLFF
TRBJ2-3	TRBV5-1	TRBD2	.	TGCGCCAGCAGCTTGGTTCCGGGACTAGCGGGGGGCGGGGACGTAGATACGCAGTATTTT	CASSLVPGLAGGGDVDTQYF
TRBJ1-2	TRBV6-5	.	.	TGTGCCAGCAGGAAGGGGTATGGCTACACCTTC	CASRKGYGYTF
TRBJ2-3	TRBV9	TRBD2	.	TGTGCCAGCAGCGCCGCCGGGACTACAAACACAGATACGCAGTATTTT	CASSAAGTTNTDTQYF
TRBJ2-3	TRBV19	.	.	TGTGCCAGTAGTATAGCACAGGTGGCAGATACGCAGTATTTT	CASSIAQVADTQYF
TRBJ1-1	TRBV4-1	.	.	TGCGCCAGCAGCCAAGCACCGAACACTGAAGCTTTCTTT	CASSQAPNTEAFF
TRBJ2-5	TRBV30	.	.	TGTGCCTGGGGGGGCGGAGGAGAGACCCAGTACTTC	CAWGGGGETQYF
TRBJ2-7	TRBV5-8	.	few	TGTGCCAGCAGCTCTCCCAGGGTGTGGGGCGAGCAGTACTTC	CASSSPRVWGEQYF
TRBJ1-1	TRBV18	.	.	TGTGCCAGCTCACCACCGGTCGTGGATTTGGGGCCGGATACTGAAGCTTTCTTT	CASSPPVVDLGPDTEAFF
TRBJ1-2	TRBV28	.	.	TGTGCCAGCCGGGGTAGTACGGGACGGCTTAACTATGGCTACACCTTC	CASRGSTGRLNYGYTF
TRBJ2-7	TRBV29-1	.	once	TGCAGCGGGCGGGACGGACCCTACGAGCAGTACTTC	CSGRDGPYEQYF
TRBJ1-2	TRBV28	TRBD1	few	TGTGCCAGCTGGCTGCCGACAGGGGTGGGTGGCTACACCTTC	CASWLPTGVGGYTF
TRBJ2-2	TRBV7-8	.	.	TGTGCCAGCAGCTTAGGCGGGGTTACGAACACCGGGGAGCTGTTTTTT	CASSLGGVTNTGELFF
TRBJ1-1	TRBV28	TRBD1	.	TGTGCCAGCAGTGTCGCCGGGACAGGAAACACTGAAGCTTTCTTT	CASSVAGTGNTEAFF
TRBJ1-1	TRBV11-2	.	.	TGTGCCAGCAGCAACCCCCGGCTGAACACTGAAGCTTTCTTT	CASSNPRLNTEAFF
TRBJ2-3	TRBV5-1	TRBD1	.	TGCGCCAGCAGCTTGCAGGGGGCCCCAGATACGCAGTATTTT	CASSLQGAPDTQYF
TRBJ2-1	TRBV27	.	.	TGTGCCAGCAGTTTACGGCGGGGGCCCCAGTTCTTC	CASSLRRGPQFF
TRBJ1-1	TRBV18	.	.	TGTGCCAGCTCACTGACAGATAACACTGAAGCTTTCTTT	CASSLTDNTEAFF
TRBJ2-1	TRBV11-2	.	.	TGTGCCAGCAGCGTTGACCGTTCAGGGCAGTTCTTC	CASSVDRSGQFF
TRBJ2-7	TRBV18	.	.	TGTGCCAGCTCACCGGACAGTCTCCCCTACGAGCAGTACTTC	CASSPDSLPYEQYF
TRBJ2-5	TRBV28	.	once	TGTGCCAGCACCCTTGACAGGCCCCTTGAGACCCAGTACTTC	CASTLDRPLETQYF
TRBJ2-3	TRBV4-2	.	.	TGTGCCAGCAGCCAAGATAGGCGGATCACAGATACGCAGTATTTT	CASSQDRRITDTQYF
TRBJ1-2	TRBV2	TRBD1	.	TGTGCCAGCAGCATTAGCACAGGGGGAGAGTATGGCTACACCTTC	CASSISTGGEYGYTF
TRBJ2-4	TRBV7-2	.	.	TGTGCCAGCAGCCCTTCGTCCGGACGAGCCAAAAACATTCAGTACTTC	CASSPSSGRAKNIQYF